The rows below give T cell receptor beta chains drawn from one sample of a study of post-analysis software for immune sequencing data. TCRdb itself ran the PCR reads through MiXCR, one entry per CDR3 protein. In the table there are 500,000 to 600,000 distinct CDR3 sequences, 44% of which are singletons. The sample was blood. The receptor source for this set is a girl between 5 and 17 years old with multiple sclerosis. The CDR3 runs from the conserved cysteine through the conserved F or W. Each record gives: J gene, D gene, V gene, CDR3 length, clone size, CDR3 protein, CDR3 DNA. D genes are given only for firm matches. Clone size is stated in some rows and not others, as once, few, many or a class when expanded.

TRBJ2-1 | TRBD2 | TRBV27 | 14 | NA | CASSYGGGGYEQFF | TGTGCCAGCAGTTATGGCGGGGGGGGCTATGAGCAGTTCTTC
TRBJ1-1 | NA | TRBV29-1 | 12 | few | CSAAGGVTEAFF | TGCAGCGCCGCGGGGGGGGTCACTGAAGCTTTCTTT
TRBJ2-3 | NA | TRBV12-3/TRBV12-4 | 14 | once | CASRGLGGPDTQYF | TGTGCCAGCAGGGGACTAGGGGGCCCAGATACGCAGTATTTT
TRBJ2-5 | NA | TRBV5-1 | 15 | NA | CASSGLTERKVTQYF | TGCGCCAGCAGCGGTTTGACAGAGAGGAAAGTGACCCAGTACTTC
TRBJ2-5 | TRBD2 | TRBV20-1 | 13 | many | CSAGLAGGETQYF | TGCAGCGCTGGACTAGCGGGGGGGGAGACCCAGTACTTC
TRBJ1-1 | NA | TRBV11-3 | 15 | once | CASSLVPGRGTEAFF | TGTGCCAGCAGCTTAGTGCCAGGGAGGGGCACTGAAGCTTTCTTT
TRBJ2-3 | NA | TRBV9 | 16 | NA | CASSVLGQGSTDTQYF | TGTGCCAGCAGCGTCCTCGGGCAGGGGAGCACAGATACGCAGTATTTT
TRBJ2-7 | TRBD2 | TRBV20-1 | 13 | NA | CSANLAGAGEQYF | TGCAGTGCTAATCTAGCGGGAGCGGGTGAGCAGTACTTC
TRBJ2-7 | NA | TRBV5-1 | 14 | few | CASSLEGGINEQYF | TGCGCCAGCAGCTTGGAAGGGGGGATCAACGAGCAGTACTTC
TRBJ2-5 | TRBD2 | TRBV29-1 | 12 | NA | CSPGGQLETQYF | TGCAGCCCGGGGGGGCAATTGGAGACCCAGTACTTC
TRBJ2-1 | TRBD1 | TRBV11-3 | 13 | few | CASSTTGGVEQFF | TGTGCCAGCAGCACCACAGGGGGAGTTGAGCAGTTCTTC
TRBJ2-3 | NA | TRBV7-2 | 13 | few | CASAISEDDTQYF | TGTGCCAGCGCCATCTCCGAGGACGATACGCAGTATTTT
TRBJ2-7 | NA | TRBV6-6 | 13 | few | CASSNRGAYEQYF | TGTGCCAGCAGCAATAGGGGAGCCTACGAGCAGTACTTC
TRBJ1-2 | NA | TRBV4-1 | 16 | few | CASSQVRGTELDGYTF | TGCGCCAGCAGCCAAGTGAGGGGGACTGAGTTAGATGGCTACACCTTC
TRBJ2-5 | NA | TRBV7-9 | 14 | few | CASSSGSRVETQYF | TGTGCCAGCAGCTCCGGGAGCCGGGTCGAGACCCAGTACTTC
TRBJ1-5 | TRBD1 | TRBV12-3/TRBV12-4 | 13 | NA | CASSTGVTQPQHF | TGTGCCAGCAGTACAGGGGTCACCCAGCCCCAGCATTTT
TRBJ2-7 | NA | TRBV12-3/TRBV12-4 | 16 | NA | CASSLVGGQSSYEQYF | TGTGCCAGCAGTTTAGTGGGCGGCCAATCCTCATACGAGCAGTACTTC
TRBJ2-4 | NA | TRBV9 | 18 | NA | CASSVGPGQGGAKNIQYF | TGTGCCAGCAGCGTAGGCCCAGGGCAGGGGGGAGCCAAAAACATTCAGTACTTC
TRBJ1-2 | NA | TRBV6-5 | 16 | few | CASSYTRRGGPYGYTF | TGTGCCAGCAGTTACACTAGGAGGGGGGGGCCCTATGGCTACACCTTC
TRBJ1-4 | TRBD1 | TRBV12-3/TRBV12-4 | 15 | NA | CASRDGTDVNEKLFF | TGTGCCAGCAGGGATGGGACAGACGTTAATGAAAAACTGTTTTTT
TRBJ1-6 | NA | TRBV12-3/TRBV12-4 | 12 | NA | CAVRADNSPLHF | TGTGCCGTGCGGGCAGACAATTCACCCCTCCACTTT
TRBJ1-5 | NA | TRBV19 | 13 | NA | CASRIRGSQPQHF | TGTGCCAGTAGGATCAGGGGTTCTCAGCCCCAGCATTTT
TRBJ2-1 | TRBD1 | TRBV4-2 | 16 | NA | CASSQETGLPYNEQFF | TGTGCCAGCAGCCAAGAGACAGGGTTACCCTACAATGAGCAGTTCTTC
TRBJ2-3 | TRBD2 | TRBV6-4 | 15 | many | CASSEEAGATDTQYF | TGTGCCAGCAGTGAAGAAGCGGGGGCCACAGATACGCAGTATTTT
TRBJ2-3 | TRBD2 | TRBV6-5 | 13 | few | CASSVMGGHTQYF | TGTGCCAGCAGTGTGATGGGAGGGCATACGCAGTATTTT
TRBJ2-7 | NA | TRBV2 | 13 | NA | CASKLLQGDEQYF | TGTGCCAGCAAACTACTACAGGGCGACGAGCAGTACTTC
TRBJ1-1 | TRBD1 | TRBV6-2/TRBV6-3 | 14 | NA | CASSYRRGDTEAFF | TGTGCCAGCAGTTACCGCAGGGGGGACACTGAAGCTTTCTTT
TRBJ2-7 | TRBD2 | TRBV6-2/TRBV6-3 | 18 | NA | CASSYARIGLAGSYEQYF | TGTGCCAGCAGTTACGCCCGAATCGGACTAGCGGGCTCCTACGAGCAGTACTTC
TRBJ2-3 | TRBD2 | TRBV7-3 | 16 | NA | CASSTRTSGGTDTQYF | TGTGCCAGCAGCACCCGGACTAGCGGGGGCACAGATACGCAGTATTTT
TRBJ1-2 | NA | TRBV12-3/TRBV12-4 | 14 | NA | CASLSDSPNYGYTF | TGTGCCAGCCTCTCGGACAGTCCTAACTATGGCTACACCTTC
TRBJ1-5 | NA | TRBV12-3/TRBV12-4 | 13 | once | CASSKQANQPQHF | TGTGCCAGCAGCAAGCAGGCCAATCAGCCCCAGCATTTT
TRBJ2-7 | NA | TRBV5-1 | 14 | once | CASSLGRGTDEQYF | TGCGCCAGCAGCTTGGGCAGGGGAACGGACGAGCAGTACTTC
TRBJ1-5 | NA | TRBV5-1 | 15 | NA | CASSLDGLGGSPQHF | TGCGCCAGCAGCTTGGATGGTTTGGGCGGCTCGCCCCAGCATTTT
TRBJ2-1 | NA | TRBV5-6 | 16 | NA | CASSLEMTIGFYEQFF | TGTGCCAGCAGCTTGGAGATGACTATCGGGTTTTATGAGCAGTTCTTC
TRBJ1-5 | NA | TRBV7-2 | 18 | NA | CASSFSPYVGDSNQPQHF | TGTGCCAGCAGCTTCTCCCCGTATGTAGGGGATAGCAATCAGCCCCAGCATTTT
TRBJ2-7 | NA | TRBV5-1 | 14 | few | CASSLIRPSYEQYF | TGCGCCAGCAGCTTGATTCGTCCCTCCTACGAGCAGTACTTC
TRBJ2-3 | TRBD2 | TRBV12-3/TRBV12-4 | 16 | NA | CASSLIAGAATDTQYF | TGTGCCAGCAGTTTGATAGCGGGGGCCGCCACAGATACGCAGTATTTT
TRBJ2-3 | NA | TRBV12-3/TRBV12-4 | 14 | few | CASTLGGRADTQYF | TGTGCCAGCACCCTGGGGGGGCGCGCAGATACGCAGTATTTT
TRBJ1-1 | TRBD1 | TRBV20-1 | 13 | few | CSARDRGHTEAFF | TGCAGTGCTAGAGACAGGGGGCACACTGAAGCTTTCTTT
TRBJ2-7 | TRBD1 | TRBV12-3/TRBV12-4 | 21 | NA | CASSSSGRDRGVSRLVYEQYF | TGTGCCAGCAGTTCAAGCGGCCGGGACAGGGGGGTCTCCCGACTAGTCTACGAGCAGTACTTC
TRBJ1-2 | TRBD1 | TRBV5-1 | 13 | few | CASSAGQGLGYTF | TGCGCCAGCAGCGCGGGACAGGGGCTTGGCTACACCTTC
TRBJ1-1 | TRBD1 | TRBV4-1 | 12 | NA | CASSHWDSEAFF | TGCGCCAGCAGCCATTGGGACAGCGAAGCTTTCTTT
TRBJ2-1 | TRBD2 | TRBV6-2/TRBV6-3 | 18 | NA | CASSDTITSGSFYNEQFF | TGTGCCAGCAGTGACACAATTACTAGCGGGAGTTTCTACAATGAGCAGTTCTTC
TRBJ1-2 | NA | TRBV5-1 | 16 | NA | CASSRNREATVYGYTF | TGCGCCAGCAGCAGAAACAGGGAGGCGACCGTCTATGGCTACACCTTC
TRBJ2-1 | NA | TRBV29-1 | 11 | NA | CSAEGQNEQFF | TGCAGCGCCGAAGGGCAAAATGAGCAGTTCTTC
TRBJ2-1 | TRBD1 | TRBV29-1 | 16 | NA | CSVEEVWATGVSEQFF | TGCAGCGTTGAAGAGGTATGGGCTACAGGGGTAAGTGAGCAGTTCTTC
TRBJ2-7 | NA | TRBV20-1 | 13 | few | CSARAGPSYEQYF | TGCAGTGCTAGAGCCGGGCCCTCCTACGAGCAGTACTTC
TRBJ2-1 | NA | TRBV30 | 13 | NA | CAWARGWTDEQFF | TGTGCCTGGGCCCGGGGGTGGACGGATGAGCAGTTCTTC
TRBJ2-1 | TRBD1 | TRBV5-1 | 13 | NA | CASSTTGKTEQFF | TGCGCCAGCAGCACGACAGGGAAGACTGAGCAGTTCTTC
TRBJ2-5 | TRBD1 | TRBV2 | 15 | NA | CASSGGTGLQETQYF | TGTGCCAGCAGTGGGGGGACAGGCTTACAAGAGACCCAGTACTTC
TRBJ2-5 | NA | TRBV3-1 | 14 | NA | CASSQDPAGETQYF | TGTGCCAGCAGCCAAGACCCAGCGGGAGAGACCCAGTACTTC
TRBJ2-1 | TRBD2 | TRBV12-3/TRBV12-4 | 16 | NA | CASSLEGLPNYNEQFF | TGTGCCAGCAGTTTGGAGGGACTACCGAACTACAATGAGCAGTTCTTC
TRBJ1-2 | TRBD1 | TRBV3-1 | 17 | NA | CASSSPGQGILSYGYTF | TGTGCCAGCAGCTCTCCGGGACAGGGCATTTTGAGTTATGGCTACACCTTC
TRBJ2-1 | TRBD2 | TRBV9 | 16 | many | CASSVGGTSGGGEQFF | TGTGCCAGCAGCGTAGGGGGGACTAGCGGGGGCGGTGAGCAGTTCTTC
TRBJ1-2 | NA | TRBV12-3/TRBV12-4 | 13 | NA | CAYKKSGADGYTF | TGTGCCTACAAAAAGTCTGGGGCGGATGGCTACACCTTC